One and the same sample provided the 29 T cell receptor beta chains below, sequenced in a study of T cell responses to AZD1222 COVID-19 vaccine. Sequencing was performed with immunoSEQ multiplex PCR; in TCRdb, only in-frame clones are kept and a portion is missing. The sample shows roughly 70,000 clones, 85% of them seen only once. The sequenced sample was peripheral blood, obtained on day 0 of AZD1222 vaccination. The receptors derive from an adult in good health.

This rearrangement joins TRBV5-8 to TRBJ1-2, with 7 bases identical to TRBD1. With V trimmed by 1 base and J by 6 bases, 3 bases remained unmatched. The CDR3 contains 13 residues. The germline V gene encodes CDR1 SGHTS and CDR2 YDEGEE. CDR3 nucleotide sequence: TGTGCCAGCAGCTTGAATCAGGGGGATGGCTACACCTTC. Translation: CASSLNQGDGYTF.

This sequence joins TRBV27 and TRBJ2-7; possibly TRBD1 for D (5 bases). This CDR3 contains 12 residues. The germline V gene encodes CDR1 MNHEY and CDR2 SMNVEV (reference sequence). V gave up 8 bases and J gave up 2 bases, with 10 bases separating them. CDR3 amino acids: CASQGSAYEQYF. In DNA, the CDR3 is TGTGCCAGCCAGGGTTCGGCCTACGAGCAGTACTTC.

The chain employs TRBV6-5 and TRBJ2-1, with TRBD2 matching 9 bases. Per the germline V gene, CDR1 is MNHEY and CDR2 is SVGAGI. The CDR3 is made up of 15 amino acids. V shed 6 bases and J 7 bases; nucleotides not matched to a gene: 10. CDR3 DNA: TGTGCCAGCAGGACGGGGCGGGAGGGCCTGAATGAGCAGTTCTTC. It translates to CASRTGREGLNEQFF.

V and J are TRBV5-4 and TRBJ2-5, with D uncertain. There are 14 residues in the CDR3. V was shortened by 3 bases and J by 5 bases, with 14 bases between the two germline ends. Looked up from germline, CDR1 is SGHNT and CDR2 is YYREEE (reference sequence). The CDR3 DNA is TGTGCCAGCAGCTCCTCCGAGGTCCCGGAGACCCAGTACTTC. Translation gives CASSSSEVPETQYF.

A few counts support this clone. The rearrangement uses TRBV6-5 and TRBJ2-5; D is perhaps TRBD1 (5 bases). This CDR3 is built from 15 residues. CDR1 and CDR2 from the germline V gene are MNHEY and SVGAGI. V gave up 5 bases and J gave up 10 bases, with 23 bases separating them. CDR3 coding DNA: TGTGCCAGCAGTCGCGTGGGGCCCAGATCTTTGGGCCAGTACTTC. Translated: CASSRVGPRSLGQYF.

J is TRBJ1-2 and V is TRBV19, with 8 nucleotides matching TRBD1. Unmatched junction bases numbered 7, after V lost 0 bases and J lost 4 bases. Germline CDR1 and CDR2: LNHDA and SQIVND (reference sequence). The CDR3 has 16 amino acids. The CDR3 reads CASSIDPTGGLYGYTF. CDR3 sequence (DNA): TGTGCCAGTAGTATAGATCCTACAGGGGGGCTCTATGGCTACACCTTC.

The V call is TRBV5-1, the J call TRBJ1-1, with 8 positions matching TRBD1. V gave up 3 bases and J gave up 0 bases; unmatched junction bases: 7. The CDR3 spans 16 residues. Germline V lookup: CDR1 SGHRS, CDR2 YFSETQ. This CDR3 reads CASSSRQGRMNTEAFF. The CDR3 nucleotides read TGCGCCAGCAGCTCCAGACAGGGGAGGATGAACACTGAAGCTTTCTTT.

This clone was counted between two and nine times. The chain joins TRBV19 to TRBJ2-1; no clear D gene. This CDR3 has 15 residues. Between the trimmed V and J ends, which lost 6 bases and 0 bases, there was a span of 12 bases. Germline lookup yields CDR1 LNHDA and CDR2 SQIVND (reference sequence). Here the CDR3 reads CASSAFQDSYNEQFF. The DNA of the CDR3 is TGTGCCAGTAGCGCCTTCCAGGACTCCTACAATGAGCAGTTCTTC.

The chain combines TRBV9 with TRBJ2-3; 8 nucleotides line up with TRBD2. The CDR3 extends over 16 amino acids. Losses at the gene ends were 0 bases for V and 6 bases for J; bases not matched to a gene: 9. The V gene's germline CDR1 is SGDLS and CDR2 YYNGEE. As DNA, the CDR3 is TGTGCCAGCAGCGTAGCGGTCGGGGGGGCCTTGGATACGCAGTATTTT. This gives the protein CASSVAVGGALDTQYF.

The chain has TRBV2 and TRBJ2-3, with 7 bases matching TRBD1. J lost 3 bases, V lost 3 bases, and 3 bases had no gene match. The germline CDR1 and CDR2 sequences are SNHLY and FYNNEI. The CDR3 totals 14 residues. CDR3 sequence: CASSETGFTDTQYF. The CDR3 nucleotides read TGTGCCAGCAGTGAGACAGGGTTTACAGATACGCAGTATTTT.

This clone has more than one count but fewer than ten. V and J are TRBV11-2 and TRBJ1-1; 9 nucleotides align to TRBD1. J lost 11 bases, V lost 2 bases, and 6 bases had no gene match. The V gene's germline CDR1 is SGHAT and CDR2 FQNNGV. CDR3 length equals 13 residues. DNA of the CDR3: TGTGCCAGCAGCTTAAACACGGACAGGGGCGCTTTCTTT. Translating it yields CASSLNTDRGAFF. Filled out from reference TRBV11-2 and TRBJ1-1, the complete variable domain reads EAGVAQSPRYKIIEKRQSVAFWCNPISGHATLYWYQQILGQGPKLLIQFQNNGVVDDSQLPKDRFSAERLKGVDSTLKIQPAKLEDSAVYLCASSLNTDRGAFFGQGTRLTVV.

The V call is TRBV2, the J call TRBJ1-1; D may be TRBD1 (5 bases). The germline V gene has CDR1 SNHLY and CDR2 FYNNEI. Trimming shortened V by 6 bases and J by 0 bases, and 11 bases separated the two germline ends. This CDR3 is 14 amino acids long. The CDR3 nucleotides are TGTGCCAGCAGCGCCGGGACGGTGAACACTGAAGCTTTCTTT. This sequence encodes CASSAGTVNTEAFF.

The chain carries TRBV12-3 or TRBV12-4 and TRBJ1-5; the D is unclear. With 6 bases removed from V and 4 bases from J, the gap between germline ends came to 7 bases. The CDR3 extends over 12 amino acids. The DNA of the CDR3 is TGTGCCAGCAGCACAAGAAATCAGCCCCAGCATTTT. It specifies CASSTRNQPQHF.

V is TRBV9 and J is TRBJ1-6; TRBD1 is a possible D gene (6 bases). The V gene's germline CDR1 is SGDLS and CDR2 YYNGEE. V was pared by 0 bases and J by 7 bases, with 11 bases between. The CDR3 sequence is 15 residues long. CDR3 sequence reads: CASSVAGQLNSPLHF. In DNA, the CDR3 is TGTGCCAGCAGCGTAGCAGGACAGTTAAATTCACCCCTCCACTTT.

The J gene is TRBJ2-7, the V gene TRBV19; tentative D call: TRBD1 (5 bases). In germline, CDR1 is LNHDA, CDR2 SQIVND (reference sequence). The CDR3 has 15 residues. Trimming cost V 3 bases and J 3 bases, with 15 bases left between them. CDR3 protein: CASSMYQGPDYEQYF. The CDR3 DNA follows: TGTGCCAGTAGTATGTATCAGGGCCCTGACTACGAGCAGTACTTC.

The chain uses TRBV19 and TRBJ2-2; D is unclear. Germline V gene sequence: CDR1 LNHDA, CDR2 SQIVND (reference sequence). This CDR3 has 16 amino acids. V lost 1 base, J lost 2 bases, and 11 bases lay in between. The CDR3 loop is CASSIVPHPNTGELFF. The CDR3 DNA sequence: TGTGCCAGTAGTATAGTACCCCACCCTAACACCGGGGAGCTGTTTTTT.

This sequence joins TRBV30 and TRBJ2-1; D remains ambiguous. V shed 5 bases and J shed 5 bases, with 16 bases lying between them. Looked up from germline, CDR1 is GTSNPN and CDR2 is SVGIG (reference sequence). The CDR3 has 14 amino acids. The CDR3 loop is CAWGIGLNHNEQFF. In DNA form, the CDR3 reads TGTGCCTGGGGAATAGGGCTAAACCACAATGAGCAGTTCTTC. Variable domain in full (rest from reference TRBV30 and TRBJ2-1): SQTIHQWPATLVQPVGSPLSLECTVEGTSNPNLYWYRQAAGRGLQLLFYSVGIGQISSEVPQNLSASRPQDRQFILSSKKLLLSDSGFYLCAWGIGLNHNEQFFGPGTRLTVL.

This clone was seen once. The chain combines TRBV5-8 with TRBJ2-2; no clear D. The CDR3 has 16 residues. Trimming left V 4 bases short and J 4 bases short, with 17 bases between. From germline, CDR1 is SGHTS and CDR2 YDEGEE. CDR3: CASSPLIGFGTGELFF. In DNA form, the CDR3 reads TGTGCCAGCAGCCCGCTTATAGGTTTCGGCACCGGGGAGCTGTTTTTT.

This chain connects TRBV7-8 to TRBJ2-7; D may be TRBD1 (5 bases). CDR1 is SGHVS and CDR2 is FQNEAQ in the germline V gene. The CDR3 is 14 residues long. V lost 3 bases, J lost 6 bases, and 15 bases lay in between. CDR3 DNA sequence: TGTGCCAGCAGCTTGGGGCGGACCACCGGCGAGCAGTACTTC. Residues: CASSLGRTTGEQYF.

V is TRBV4-1 and J is TRBJ1-1, with D hard to call. Germline V gene lookup returns CDR1 MGHRA and CDR2 YSYEKL. There are 13 residues in the CDR3. Trimming stripped 0 bases from V and 10 bases from J, with 12 bases between. CDR3 DNA: TGCGCCAGCAGCCAAGATTCATGGGCGGGAGCTTTCTTT. This sequence encodes CASSQDSWAGAFF.

J is TRBJ2-1 and V is TRBV5-4, with a weak D call TRBD1 (5 bases). Germline CDR1 reads SGHNT; CDR2 reads YYREEE (reference sequence). Trimming removed 1 base at V and 0 bases at J, with 11 bases between. The CDR3 totals 16 residues. The CDR3 DNA reads as TGTGCCAGCAGCTTGAAAAGGGGTAGCTCCTACAATGAGCAGTTCTTC. Translation: CASSLKRGSSYNEQFF.

This clone was seen many times. The chain recombines TRBV15 with TRBJ2-1; 8 bases fit TRBD2. V dropped 4 bases and J dropped 16; count of bases not matched to a gene: 6. In germline, CDR1 is LNHNV, CDR2 YYDKDF (reference sequence). The CDR3 has 11 amino acids. The DNA for the CDR3 is TGTGCCACCAGCAAGGGACTAGGAGTCTTCTTC. It translates to CATSKGLGVFF.

The rearrangement joins TRBV4-1 to TRBJ2-7; D possibly corresponds to TRBD1 (5 bases). Trimming stripped 4 bases from V and 3 bases from J, with 10 bases between. The CDR3 is 13 amino acids. Per the germline V gene, CDR1 is MGHRA and CDR2 is YSYEKL. CDR3 nucleotide sequence: TGCGCCAGCAGCCGGTCCCAGGGCTACGAGCAGTACTTC. Amino acid sequence: CASSRSQGYEQYF.

The rearrangement joins TRBV29-1 to TRBJ2-1; no clear D gene. The germline V gene encodes CDR1 SQVTM and CDR2 ANQGSEA. CDR3 length equals 12 residues. V dropped 2 bases and J dropped 15 bases, with 17 bases sitting between them. The DNA for the CDR3 is TGCAGCGTTGAAAGAGACTCCTCATCCCGGTTCTTC. It encodes CSVERDSSSRFF.

CDR3 amino acids: CASSGTAQGYTF. The CDR3 DNA reads TGTGCCAGCAGCGGGACGGCCCAAGGCTACACCTTC. The chain has TRBV6-5 and TRBJ1-2; perhaps TRBD1 as D (5 bases). Trimming took off 6 bases at V and 8 bases at J, with 13 bases between the two ends. Germline-derived CDR1 and CDR2 are MNHEY and SVGAGI. The CDR3 is 12 amino acids.

This chain connects TRBV5-1 to TRBJ2-7; 9 bases agree with TRBD2. J lost 6 bases, V lost 0 bases, and 10 bases had no gene match. CDR1 is SGHRS and CDR2 is YFSETQ in the germline V gene. The CDR3 runs to 16 residues. The CDR3: CASSLGPAGGPGEQYF. The CDR3 DNA sequence: TGCGCCAGCAGCTTGGGGCCAGCGGGGGGCCCCGGCGAGCAGTACTTC.

V and J are TRBV3-1 (or the pseudogene TRBV3-2) and TRBJ1-2; D is undetermined. The germline V gene has CDR1 LGHDT and CDR2 YNNKEL (reference sequence). The CDR3 spans 13 residues. V lost 3 bases and J 8 bases, leaving 13 bases between the germline ends. CDR3 sequence reads: CASSQRTGYGYTF. The DNA of the CDR3 is TGTGCCAGCAGCCAGCGGACGGGGTACGGCTACACCTTC.

This sequence joins TRBV19 and TRBJ1-2, with TRBD1 as a possible D gene (5 bases). This CDR3 comprises 15 residues. Germline V lookup: CDR1 LNHDA, CDR2 SQIVND (reference sequence). Trimming removed 3 bases from V and 7 bases from J, with 18 bases in between. The CDR3 sequence: CASSIGGEGPSGYTF. The CDR3 DNA sequence: TGTGCCAGTAGTATTGGGGGAGAGGGTCCTTCTGGCTACACCTTC. The full variable domain, its missing parts supplied by reference TRBV19 and TRBJ1-2, is DGGITQSPKYLFRKEGQNVTLSCEQNLNHDAMYWYRQDPGQGLRLIYYSQIVNDFQKGDIAEGYSVSREKKESFPLTVTSAQKNPTAFYLCASSIGGEGPSGYTFGSGTRLTVV.

This clone is medium-sized. This rearrangement joins TRBV6-5 to TRBJ1-4, with a tentative D call TRBD1 (6 bases). The CDR3 contains 14 residues. The V gene's germline CDR1 is MNHEY and CDR2 SVGAGI. V lost 6 bases and J 9 bases, leaving 17 bases between the germline ends. The CDR3 is CASSVERGVKKLFF. CDR3 nucleotides: TGTGCCAGCAGCGTCGAGAGGGGGGTGAAAAAACTGTTTTTT.